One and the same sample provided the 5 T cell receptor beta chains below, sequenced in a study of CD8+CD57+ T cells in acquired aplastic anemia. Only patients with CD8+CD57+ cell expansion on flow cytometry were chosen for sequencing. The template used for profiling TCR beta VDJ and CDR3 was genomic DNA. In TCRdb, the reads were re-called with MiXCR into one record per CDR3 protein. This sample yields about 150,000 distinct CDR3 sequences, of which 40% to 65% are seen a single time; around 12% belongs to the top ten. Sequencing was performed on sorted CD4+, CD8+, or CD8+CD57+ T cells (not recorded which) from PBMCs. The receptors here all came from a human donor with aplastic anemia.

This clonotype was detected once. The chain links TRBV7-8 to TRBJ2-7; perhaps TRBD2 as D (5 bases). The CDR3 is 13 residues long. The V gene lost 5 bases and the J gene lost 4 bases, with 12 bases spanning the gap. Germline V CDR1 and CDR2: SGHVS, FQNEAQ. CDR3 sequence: CASSIGVWYEQYF. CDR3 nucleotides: TGTGCCAGCAGCATCGGGGTATGGTACGAGCAGTACTTC.

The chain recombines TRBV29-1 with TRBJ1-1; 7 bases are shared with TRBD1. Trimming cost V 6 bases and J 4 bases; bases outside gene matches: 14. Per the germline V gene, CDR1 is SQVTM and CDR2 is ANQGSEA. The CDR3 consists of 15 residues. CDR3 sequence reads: CSVPVVRQGGTEAFF. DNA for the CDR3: TGCAGCGTCCCTGTAGTACGACAGGGAGGCACTGAAGCTTTCTTT. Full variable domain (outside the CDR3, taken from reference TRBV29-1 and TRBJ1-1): SAVISQKPSRDICQRGTSLTIQCQVDSQVTMMFWYRQQPGQSLTLIATANQGSEATYESGFVIDKFPISRPNLTFSTLTVSNMSPEDSSIYLCSVPVVRQGGTEAFFGQGTRLTVV.

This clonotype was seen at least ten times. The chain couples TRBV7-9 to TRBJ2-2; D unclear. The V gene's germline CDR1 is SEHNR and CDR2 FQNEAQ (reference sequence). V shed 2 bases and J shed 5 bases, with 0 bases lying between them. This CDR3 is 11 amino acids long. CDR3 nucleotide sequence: TGTGCCAGCAGCTTAACCGGGGAGCTGTTTTTT. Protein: CASSLTGELFF.

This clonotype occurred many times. The CDR3 DNA reads as TGTGCCAGCAGCGTAGGGGGACAGGGGAACGGCTACACCTTC. Its protein is CASSVGGQGNGYTF. The chain couples TRBV9 to TRBJ1-2, with 10 bases aligning to TRBD1. Germline V CDR1 and CDR2: SGDLS, YYNGEE. Losses at the gene ends were 0 bases for V and 8 bases for J; bases not matched to a gene: 4. The CDR3 runs 14 residues.

In DNA form, the CDR3 reads TGCGCCAGCAGCCAGGGGGACAGAGACCAGTTCTTC. As protein: CASSQGDRDQFF. The V call is TRBV4-1, the J call TRBJ2-1; 7 bases line up with TRBD1. J lost 13 bases, V lost 3 bases, and 6 bases had no gene match. Germline V gene sequence: CDR1 MGHRA, CDR2 YSYEKL. This CDR3 has 12 residues.